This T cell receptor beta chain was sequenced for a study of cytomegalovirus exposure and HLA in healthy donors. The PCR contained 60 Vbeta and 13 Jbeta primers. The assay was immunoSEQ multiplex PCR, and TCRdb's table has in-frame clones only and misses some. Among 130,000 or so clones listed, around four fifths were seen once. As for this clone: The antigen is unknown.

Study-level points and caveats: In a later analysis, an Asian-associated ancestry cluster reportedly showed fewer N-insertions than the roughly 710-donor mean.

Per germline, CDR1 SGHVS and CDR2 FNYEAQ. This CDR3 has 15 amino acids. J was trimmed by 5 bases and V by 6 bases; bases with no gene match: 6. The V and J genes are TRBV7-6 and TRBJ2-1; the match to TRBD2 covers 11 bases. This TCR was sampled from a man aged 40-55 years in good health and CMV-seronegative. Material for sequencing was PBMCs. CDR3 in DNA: TGTGCCAGCAGTTACTTGACTAGCGGGAACAATGAGCAGTTCTTC. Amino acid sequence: CASSYLTSGNNEQFF. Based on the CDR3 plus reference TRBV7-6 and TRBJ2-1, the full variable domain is GAGVSQSPRYKVTKRGQDVALRCDPISGHVSLYWYRQALGQGPEFLTYFNYEAQQDKSGLPNDRFSAERPEGSISTLTIQRTEQRDSAMYRCASSYLTSGNNEQFFGPGTRLTVL.